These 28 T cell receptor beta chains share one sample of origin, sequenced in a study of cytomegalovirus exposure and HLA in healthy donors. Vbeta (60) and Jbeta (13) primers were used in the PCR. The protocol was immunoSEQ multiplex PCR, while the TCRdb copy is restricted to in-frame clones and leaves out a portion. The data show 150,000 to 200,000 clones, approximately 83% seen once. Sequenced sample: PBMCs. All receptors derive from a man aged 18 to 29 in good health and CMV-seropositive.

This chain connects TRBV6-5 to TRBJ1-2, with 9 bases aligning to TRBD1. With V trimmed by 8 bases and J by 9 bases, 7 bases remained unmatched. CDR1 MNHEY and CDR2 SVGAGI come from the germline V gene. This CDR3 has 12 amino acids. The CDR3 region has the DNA TGTGCCAGCGGAGGGACAGGGTGGAGCTACACCTTC. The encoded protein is CASGGTGWSYTF.

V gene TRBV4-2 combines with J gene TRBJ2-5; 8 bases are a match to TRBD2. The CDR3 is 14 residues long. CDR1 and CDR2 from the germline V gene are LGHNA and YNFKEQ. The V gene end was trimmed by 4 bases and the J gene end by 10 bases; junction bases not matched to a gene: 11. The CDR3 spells CASSPRGGQGIQYF. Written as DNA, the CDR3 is TGTGCCAGCAGCCCCCGGGGGGGCCAGGGTATCCAGTACTTC.

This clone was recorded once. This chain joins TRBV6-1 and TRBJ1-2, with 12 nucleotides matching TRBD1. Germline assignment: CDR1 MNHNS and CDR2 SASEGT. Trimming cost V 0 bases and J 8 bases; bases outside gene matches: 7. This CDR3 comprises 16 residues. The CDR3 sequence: CASSEAPGQGAEGYTF. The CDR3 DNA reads TGTGCCAGCAGTGAAGCGCCGGGACAGGGGGCGGAGGGCTACACCTTC.

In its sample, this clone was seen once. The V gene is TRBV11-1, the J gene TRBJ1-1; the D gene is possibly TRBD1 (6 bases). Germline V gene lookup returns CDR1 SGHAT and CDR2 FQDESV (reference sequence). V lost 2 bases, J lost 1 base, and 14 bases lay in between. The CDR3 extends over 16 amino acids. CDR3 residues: CASSLRLRTENTEAFF. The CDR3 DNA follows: TGTGCCAGCAGCTTAAGGTTAAGGACAGAGAACACTGAAGCTTTCTTT.

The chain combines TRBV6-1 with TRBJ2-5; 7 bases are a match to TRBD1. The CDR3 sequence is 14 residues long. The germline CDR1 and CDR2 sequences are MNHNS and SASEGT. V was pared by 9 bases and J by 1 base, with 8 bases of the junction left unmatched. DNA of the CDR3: TGTGCCAGGGAAGAGACAGGGCTCCAAGAGACCCAGTACTTC. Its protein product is CAREETGLQETQYF.

The CDR3 DNA follows: TGCGCCAGCAGCGGCAGGGAAACAGGGGACTCCAACTATGGCTACACCTTC. Translated: CASSGRETGDSNYGYTF. The chain joins TRBV5-1 to TRBJ1-2, with 7 bases matching TRBD1. With V trimmed by 4 bases and J by 2 bases, 14 bases remained unmatched. CDR3 size: 17 residues. Per germline, CDR1 SGHRS and CDR2 YFSETQ.

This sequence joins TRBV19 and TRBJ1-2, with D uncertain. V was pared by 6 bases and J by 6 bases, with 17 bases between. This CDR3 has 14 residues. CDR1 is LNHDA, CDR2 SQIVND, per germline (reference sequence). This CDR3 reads CASRTFRGPHGYTF. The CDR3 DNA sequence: TGTGCCAGTAGGACCTTCCGCGGGCCCCATGGCTACACCTTC.

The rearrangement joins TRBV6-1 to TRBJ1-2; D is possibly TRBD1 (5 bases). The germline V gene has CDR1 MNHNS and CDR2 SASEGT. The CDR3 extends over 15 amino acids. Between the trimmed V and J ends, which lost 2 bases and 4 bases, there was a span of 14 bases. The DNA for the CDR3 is TGTGCCAGCAGTGAATTGGGGGGTACAAGCTATGGCTACACCTTC. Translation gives CASSELGGTSYGYTF.

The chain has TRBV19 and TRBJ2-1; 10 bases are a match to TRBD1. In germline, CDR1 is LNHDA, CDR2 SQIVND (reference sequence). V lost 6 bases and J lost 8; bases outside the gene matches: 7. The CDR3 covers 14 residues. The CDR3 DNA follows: TGTGCCAGTAGACCCGGGACAGGGGTACATGAGCAGTTCTTC. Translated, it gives CASRPGTGVHEQFF. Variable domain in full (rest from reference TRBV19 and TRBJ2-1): DGGITQSPKYLFRKEGQNVTLSCEQNLNHDAMYWYRQDPGQGLRLIYYSQIVNDFQKGDIAEGYSVSREKKESFPLTVTSAQKNPTAFYLCASRPGTGVHEQFFGPGTRLTVL.

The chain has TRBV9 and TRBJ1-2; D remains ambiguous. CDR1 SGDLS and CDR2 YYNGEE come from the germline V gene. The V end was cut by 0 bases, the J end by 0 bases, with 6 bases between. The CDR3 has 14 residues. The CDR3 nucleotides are TGTGCCAGCAGCGTAGCTACGTCTAACTATGGCTACACCTTC. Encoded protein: CASSVATSNYGYTF.

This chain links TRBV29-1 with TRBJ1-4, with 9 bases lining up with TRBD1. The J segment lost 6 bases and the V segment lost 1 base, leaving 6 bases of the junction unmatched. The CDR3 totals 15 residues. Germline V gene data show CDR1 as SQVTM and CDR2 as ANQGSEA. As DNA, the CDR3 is TGCAGCGTTGAAGGTACAGGGGGCTCTTATGAAAAACTGTTTTTT. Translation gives CSVEGTGGSYEKLFF.

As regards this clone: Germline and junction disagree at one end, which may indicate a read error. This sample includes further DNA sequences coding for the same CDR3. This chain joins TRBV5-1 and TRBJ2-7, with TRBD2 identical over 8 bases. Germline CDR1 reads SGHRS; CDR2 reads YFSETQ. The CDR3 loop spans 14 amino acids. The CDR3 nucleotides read TGCGCCAGCAGCTTGACGTTGGGGTCGGGACTAGACGACTTC. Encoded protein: CASSLTLGSGLDDF.

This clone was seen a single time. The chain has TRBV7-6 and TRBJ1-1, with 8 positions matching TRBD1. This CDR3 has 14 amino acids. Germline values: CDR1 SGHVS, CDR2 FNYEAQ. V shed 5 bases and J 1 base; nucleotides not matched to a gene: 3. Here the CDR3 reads CASSVTGGNTEAFF. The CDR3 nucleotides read TGTGCCAGCAGCGTTACAGGGGGGAACACTGAAGCTTTCTTT. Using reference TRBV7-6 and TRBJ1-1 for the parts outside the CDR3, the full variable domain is GAGVSQSPRYKVTKRGQDVALRCDPISGHVSLYWYRQALGQGPEFLTYFNYEAQQDKSGLPNDRFSAERPEGSISTLTIQRTEQRDSAMYRCASSVTGGNTEAFFGQGTRLTVV.

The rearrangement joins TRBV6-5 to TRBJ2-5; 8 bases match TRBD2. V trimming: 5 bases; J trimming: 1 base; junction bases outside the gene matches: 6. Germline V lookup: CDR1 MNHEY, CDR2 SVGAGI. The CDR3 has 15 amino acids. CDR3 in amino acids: CASSGTGGVQETQYF. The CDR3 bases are TGTGCCAGCAGTGGGACCGGGGGGGTCCAAGAGACCCAGTACTTC.

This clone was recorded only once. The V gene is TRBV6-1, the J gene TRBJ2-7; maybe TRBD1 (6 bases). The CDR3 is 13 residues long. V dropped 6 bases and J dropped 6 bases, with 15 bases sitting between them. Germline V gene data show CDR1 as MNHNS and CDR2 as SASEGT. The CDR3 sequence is CASRATGGAEQYF. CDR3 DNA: TGTGCCAGCAGGGCAACTGGGGGCGCCGAGCAGTACTTC.

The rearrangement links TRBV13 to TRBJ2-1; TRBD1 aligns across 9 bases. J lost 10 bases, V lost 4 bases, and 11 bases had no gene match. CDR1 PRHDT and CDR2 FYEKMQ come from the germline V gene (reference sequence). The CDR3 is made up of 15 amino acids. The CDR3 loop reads CASSSRTQGAHEQFF. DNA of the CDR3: TGTGCCAGCAGCTCGCGGACACAGGGGGCGCACGAGCAGTTCTTC.

The CDR3 sequence is CASSLAGAGGLAWEQYF. CDR3 nucleotides: TGTGCCAGCAGCTTAGCGGGGGCAGGGGGTCTAGCGTGGGAGCAGTACTTC. The chain is built from TRBV7-8 and TRBJ2-7, with a tentative D call TRBD1 (7 bases). Per the germline V gene, CDR1 is SGHVS and CDR2 is FQNEAQ. V was cut by 0 bases and J by 7 bases, with 22 bases left in between. The CDR3 is 17 amino acids.

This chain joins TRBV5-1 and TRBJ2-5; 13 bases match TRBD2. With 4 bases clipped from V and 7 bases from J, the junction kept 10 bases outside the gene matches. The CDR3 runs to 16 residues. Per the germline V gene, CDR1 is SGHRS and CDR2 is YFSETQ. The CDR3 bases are TGCGCCAGCAGCAGACAACTAGCGGGGGGGTTGTCGACCCAGTACTTC. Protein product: CASSRQLAGGLSTQYF.

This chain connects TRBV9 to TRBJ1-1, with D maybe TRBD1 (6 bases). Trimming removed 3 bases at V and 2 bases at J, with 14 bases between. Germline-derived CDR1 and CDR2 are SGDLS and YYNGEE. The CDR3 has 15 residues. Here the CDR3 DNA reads TGTGCCAGCAGCGCTTTAAGGGGGGGTAACACTGAAGCTTTCTTT. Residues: CASSALRGGNTEAFF.

The CDR3 sequence is CASSLGGSLPSYNEQFF. The DNA for the CDR3 is TGTGCCAGCAGCTTGGGAGGAAGCCTCCCCTCCTACAATGAGCAGTTCTTC. V and J are TRBV7-2 and TRBJ2-1; TRBD2 might be the D (6 bases). This CDR3 spans 17 amino acids. Deletions cut 3 bases from V and 0 bases from J, with 15 bases between. Germline-derived CDR1 and CDR2 are SGHTA and FQGNSA.

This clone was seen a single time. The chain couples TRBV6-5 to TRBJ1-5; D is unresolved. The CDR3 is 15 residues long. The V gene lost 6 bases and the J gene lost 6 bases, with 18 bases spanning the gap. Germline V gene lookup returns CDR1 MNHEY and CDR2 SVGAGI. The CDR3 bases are TGTGCCAGCAGCCCCTACCCTACCAACGGTCAGCCCCAGCATTTT. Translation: CASSPYPTNGQPQHF.

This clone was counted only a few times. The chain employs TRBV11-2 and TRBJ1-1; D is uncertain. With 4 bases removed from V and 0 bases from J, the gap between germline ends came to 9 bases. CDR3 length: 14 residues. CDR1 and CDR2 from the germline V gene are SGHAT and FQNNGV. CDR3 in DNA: TGTGCCAGCAGCTCCCGACACCTGAACACTGAAGCTTTCTTT. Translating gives CASSSRHLNTEAFF.

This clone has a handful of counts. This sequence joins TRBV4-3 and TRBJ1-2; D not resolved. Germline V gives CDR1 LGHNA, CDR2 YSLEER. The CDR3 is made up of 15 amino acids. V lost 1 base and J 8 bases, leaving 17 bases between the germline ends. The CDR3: CASSQVQTLTAGYTF. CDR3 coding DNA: TGCGCCAGCAGCCAAGTCCAAACCCTTACCGCGGGCTACACCTTC.

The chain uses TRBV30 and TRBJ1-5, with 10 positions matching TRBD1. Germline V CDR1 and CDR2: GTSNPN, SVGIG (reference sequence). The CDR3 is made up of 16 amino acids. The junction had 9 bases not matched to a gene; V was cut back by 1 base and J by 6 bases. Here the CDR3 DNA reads TGTGCCTGGAGTGAGCTCACAAGGACAGGGGGTCAGCCCCAGCATTTT. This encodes CAWSELTRTGGQPQHF.

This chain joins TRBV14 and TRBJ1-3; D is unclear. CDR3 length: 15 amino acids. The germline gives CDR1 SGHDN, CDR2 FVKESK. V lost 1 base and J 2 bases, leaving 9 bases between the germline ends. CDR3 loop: CASSQGQITGNTIYF. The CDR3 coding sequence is TGTGCCAGCAGCCAAGGCCAGATTACTGGAAACACCATATATTTT.

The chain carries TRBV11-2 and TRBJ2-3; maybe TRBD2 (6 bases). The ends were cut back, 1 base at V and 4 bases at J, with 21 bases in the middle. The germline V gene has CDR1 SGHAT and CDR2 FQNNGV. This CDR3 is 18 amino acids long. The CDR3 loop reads CASSLVFTGSVFPDTQYF. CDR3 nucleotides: TGTGCCAGCAGCTTAGTCTTTACCGGGAGCGTATTCCCAGATACGCAGTATTTT.

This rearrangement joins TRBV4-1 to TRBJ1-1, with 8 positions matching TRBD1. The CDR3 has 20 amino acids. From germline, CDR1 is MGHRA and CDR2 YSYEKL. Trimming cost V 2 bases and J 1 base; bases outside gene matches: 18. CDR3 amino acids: CASSQRTSGTGPLANTEAFF. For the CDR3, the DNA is TGCGCCAGCAGCCAACGTACCTCGGGGACAGGCCCCTTAGCGAACACTGAAGCTTTCTTT.

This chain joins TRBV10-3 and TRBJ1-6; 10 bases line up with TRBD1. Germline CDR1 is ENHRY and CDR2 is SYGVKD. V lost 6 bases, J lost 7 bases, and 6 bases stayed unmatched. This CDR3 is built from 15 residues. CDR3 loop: CAIRAGTGDNSPLHF. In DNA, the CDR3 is TGTGCCATCAGGGCCGGGACAGGGGACAATTCACCCCTCCACTTT.